Detailed here is one T cell receptor beta chain. What it recognizes is unknown. The CDR3 sequence is 13 residues long. The ends were cut back, 8 bases at V and 6 bases at J, with 13 bases in the middle. Germline CDR1 and CDR2: LNHNV and YYDKDF (reference sequence). These data are taken from a study of cytomegalovirus exposure and HLA in healthy donors. Findings of the study overall: Later analysis revealed greater clonal expansion in HLA-associated TCR beta chains than in equally common others.

PCR was performed using 60 Vbeta and 13 Jbeta primers. The method was immunoSEQ multiplex PCR; TCRdb's version includes in-frame clones alone and lacks a portion of them. The sample has approximately 75,000 clones; about 79% are singletons. The chain couples TRBV15 to TRBJ1-4; D is perhaps TRBD1 (5 bases). This clonotype originated in a man between 65 and 80 years old in good health and CMV-seropositive. The sequenced material came from PBMCs. The CDR3 nucleotides are TGTGCCACCTCCTCGGGGGACGATGAAAAACTGTTTTTT. Encoded protein: CATSSGDDEKLFF. Looking up the rest from reference TRBV15 and TRBJ1-4 gives the full variable domain: DAMVIQNPRYQVTQFGKPVTLSCSQTLNHNVMYWYQQKSSQAPKLLFHYYDKDFNNEADTPDNFQSRRPNTSFCFLDIRSPGLGDTAMYLCATSSGDDEKLFFGSGTQLSVL.